The T cell receptor beta chain described here comes from a study of blood T cell repertoires in COVID-19. Study-level background: Collection of acute and convalescent COVID-19 samples took place in the United States, Italy and Spain. The analysed material was cDNA or gDNA that came from T cells, B-cell-depleted T cells, or PBMCs.

Trimming left V 3 bases short and J 1 base short, with 15 bases between. Germline lookup yields CDR1 SGHKS and CDR2 YYEKEE (reference sequence). The CDR3 totals 16 residues. Under the authors' procedure: It was from reference gene primer amplification that nucleated cell counts were estimated. Data came from immunoSEQ multiplex PCR; TCRdb stores just in-frame clones and leaves some out. V and J calls and clone size are copied from that table; D and trimming were computed from the DNA. Of roughly 100,000 clones listed, around 66% are singletons. This clone came up a few times. The sequence derives from an elderly man with acute or convalescent COVID-19. Specimen: peripheral blood. V usage is TRBV5-5 and J usage is TRBJ2-3; perhaps TRBD2 as D (5 bases). CDR3 DNA sequence: TGTGCCAGCAGCTCCCTGAGGGTAGTGGGCACAGATACGCAGTATTTT. This encodes CASSSLRVVGTDTQYF.